The 20 T cell receptor beta chains reported below all come from one sample, sequenced in a study of cytomegalovirus exposure and HLA in healthy donors. Primers for the PCR totalled 60 Vbeta and 13 Jbeta. Repertoires were generated with immunoSEQ multiplex PCR, while TCRdb's copy carries only in-frame clones and drops some. Recorded for this sample: around 150,000 clones. Input material: PBMCs. All receptors derive from a middle-aged man in good health and CMV-seronegative.

The chain recombines TRBV12-1 with TRBJ1-5; the DNA was not compared with TRBD1, the D call given in the table. TRBV12-1 is labeled a pseudogene. The CDR3 is made up of 17 amino acids. CDR3 sequence: CASSAQDSYYSNQPQHF. In nucleotides, the CDR3 is TGTGCCAGCAGCGCCCAGGACAGCTATTATAGCAATCAGCCCCAGCATTTT.

The V and J genes are TRBV28 and TRBJ2-5; a possible D gene is TRBD1 (5 bases). In germline, CDR1 is MDHEN, CDR2 SYDVKM. The germline V and J ends were trimmed by 4 bases and 10 bases, with 10 bases remaining between them. The CDR3 totals 11 residues. In nucleotides, the CDR3 is TGTGCCAGCAGTTACCTGACAGACCAGTACTTC. Its protein is CASSYLTDQYF.

This chain joins TRBV9 and TRBJ1-1, with D maybe TRBD1 (5 bases). This CDR3 has 13 residues. V was cut by 5 bases and J by 1 base, with 9 bases left in between. Per germline, CDR1 SGDLS and CDR2 YYNGEE. This chain's CDR3 is CASRSQENTEAFF. The DNA for the CDR3 is TGTGCCAGCAGATCACAGGAGAACACTGAAGCTTTCTTT.

The gene calls are TRBV18 and TRBJ2-7; possibly TRBD1 for D (5 bases). Germline loops: CDR1 KGHSH, CDR2 LQKENI. V gave up 1 base and J gave up 6 bases, with 13 bases separating them. The CDR3 length is 14 residues. The CDR3 nucleotides are TGTGCCAGCTCACCACTTCCAGGGAACTCCGAGCAGTACTTC. Protein product: CASSPLPGNSEQYF.

The genes are TRBV6-5 and TRBJ2-1; D call uncertain. Trimming stripped 5 bases from V and 5 bases from J, with 4 bases between. This CDR3 comprises 11 residues. Germline V gene lookup returns CDR1 MNHEY and CDR2 SVGAGI. The CDR3 here is CASSRDNEQFF. The CDR3 coding sequence is TGTGCCAGCAGTCGGGACAATGAGCAGTTCTTC.

The gene calls are TRBV5-1 and TRBJ1-6, with D perhaps matching TRBD1 (6 bases). The V and J ends lost 5 bases and 10 bases respectively, with 19 bases between them. From germline, CDR1 is SGHRS and CDR2 YFSETQ. The length of the CDR3 is 15 residues. DNA of the CDR3: TGCGCCAGCAGACAGGGCCCGGGATCGAGCTCACCCCTCCACTTT. Its translation is CASRQGPGSSSPLHF. Based on the CDR3 plus reference TRBV5-1 and TRBJ1-6, the full variable domain is KAGVTQTPRYLIKTRGQQVTLSCSPISGHRSVSWYQQTPGQGLQFLFEYFSETQRNKGNFPGRFSGRQFSNSRSEMNVSTLELGDSALYLCASRQGPGSSSPLHFGNGTRLTVT.

The chain has TRBV7-9 and TRBJ2-7, with 9 bases matching TRBD1. The length of the CDR3 is 15 residues. Germline CDR1 reads SEHNR; CDR2 reads FQNEAQ (reference sequence). Trimming cost V 4 bases and J 1 base; bases outside gene matches: 5. The CDR3 sequence is CASSSGQGSSYEQYF. The CDR3 region has the DNA TGTGCCAGCAGCTCGGGACAGGGATCGTCCTACGAGCAGTACTTC.

V usage is TRBV7-2 and J usage is TRBJ1-3; D uncertain. V dropped 1 base and J dropped 0 bases, with 7 bases sitting between them. CDR1 is SGHTA, CDR2 FQGNSA, per germline. The CDR3 runs to 15 residues. The CDR3, as DNA: TGTGCCAGCAGCTTAGTGGCCAGCTCTGGAAACACCATATATTTT. Translating it yields CASSLVASSGNTIYF.

The chain joins TRBV18 to TRBJ1-1; D gene ambiguous. The CDR3 runs 14 residues. Germline V gives CDR1 KGHSH, CDR2 LQKENI. The germline V and J ends were trimmed by 3 bases and 4 bases, with 12 bases remaining between them. The CDR3: CASSPSAVATEAFF. CDR3 DNA sequence: TGTGCCAGCTCACCTAGTGCGGTCGCCACTGAAGCTTTCTTT.

The chain employs TRBV12-5 and TRBJ1-1; possibly TRBD1 for D (6 bases). CDR1 and CDR2 (germline): LGHNT, FRNRAP. The CDR3 runs 13 residues. The V end was cut by 6 bases, the J end by 4 bases, with 12 bases between. The CDR3 bases are TGTGCTAGTGGAGCAGACAGGAGCACTGAAGCTTTCTTT. Translating it yields CASGADRSTEAFF.

The V and J genes are TRBV7-8 and TRBJ2-5; tentative D call: TRBD2 (5 bases). Trimming shortened V by 4 bases and J by 2 bases, and 11 bases separated the two germline ends. The CDR3 is 14 residues long. Per the germline V gene, CDR1 is SGHVS and CDR2 is FQNEAQ. DNA for the CDR3: TGTGCCAGCAGCTACCACGGGGTACAAGAGACCCAGTACTTC. This encodes CASSYHGVQETQYF.

CDR3 nucleotides: TGCGCCAGCAGCCAAGACTTAGCGGGGGGCTTCCTCCAAGAGACCCAGTACTTC. It encodes CASSQDLAGGFLQETQYF. J is TRBJ2-5 and V is TRBV4-3; 10 bases map to TRBD2. The germline CDR1 and CDR2 sequences are LGHNA and YSLEER. V was pared by 0 bases and J by 1 base, with 8 bases of the junction left unmatched. The CDR3 runs to 18 residues.

The CDR3 loop reads CASSPVPGNYGYTF. Written as DNA, the CDR3 is TGCGCCAGCAGCCCGGTACCGGGGAACTATGGCTACACCTTC. This chain links TRBV5-1 with TRBJ1-2; D gene unclear. The length of the CDR3 is 14 residues. Germline CDR1 SGHRS, CDR2 YFSETQ. Trimming removed 4 bases at V and 2 bases at J, with 12 bases between.

This rearrangement joins TRBV28 to TRBJ2-5, with unresolved D. The CDR3 contains 14 residues. The V and J ends lost 0 bases and 1 base respectively, with 6 bases between them. Germline-derived CDR1 and CDR2 are MDHEN and SYDVKM. DNA of the CDR3: TGTGCCAGCAGTTTATGGGCTAGCCAAGAGACCCAGTACTTC. Protein: CASSLWASQETQYF.

The rearrangement joins TRBV6-6 to TRBJ1-2; a weak D match, TRBD1 (6 bases). CDR1 and CDR2 from the germline V gene are MNHNY and SVGAGI (reference sequence). V lost 5 bases to trimming and J lost 8 bases, with 21 bases between them. This CDR3 is built from 15 residues. CDR3 amino acids: CASSLQQGQKGGYTF. Here the CDR3 DNA reads TGTGCCAGCAGTCTACAACAGGGTCAGAAAGGGGGCTACACCTTC.

The chain has TRBV18 and TRBJ1-1, with D unresolved. The V gene lost 3 bases and the J gene lost 6 bases, with 8 bases spanning the gap. The CDR3 contains 12 residues. The germline V gene has CDR1 KGHSH and CDR2 LQKENI. The DNA for the CDR3 is TGTGCCAGCTCACCGTCGAGATCTGAAGCTTTCTTT. This encodes CASSPSRSEAFF.

The V gene is TRBV25-1, the J gene TRBJ2-2; maybe TRBD1 (5 bases). This CDR3 has 16 residues. Trimming shortened V by 0 bases and J by 4 bases, and 12 bases separated the two germline ends. Germline values: CDR1 MGHDK, CDR2 SYGVNS. For the CDR3, the DNA is TGTGCCAGCAGTGAATATCGGACAACAGCCACCGGGGAGCTGTTTTTT. This gives the protein CASSEYRTTATGELFF.

V usage is TRBV29-1 and J usage is TRBJ1-2; 7 positions match TRBD1. V shed 4 bases, J shed 2 bases, and the junction held 1 base outside the gene matches. Per germline, CDR1 SQVTM and CDR2 ANQGSEA. This CDR3 has 12 amino acids. CDR3 loop: CSVGQGNYGYTF. The CDR3 DNA reads TGCAGCGTTGGACAGGGCAACTATGGCTACACCTTC.

V usage is TRBV7-2 and J usage is TRBJ1-1; 7 bases match TRBD1. J gave up 7 bases and V 4 bases, and 3 bases lay outside the gene matches. In germline, CDR1 is SGHTA, CDR2 FQGNSA. The CDR3 consists of 12 residues. In DNA form, the CDR3 reads TGTGCCAGCAGCTCGACAGGGTTTGAAGCTTTCTTT. It is translated as CASSSTGFEAFF.

The chain is built from TRBV5-1 and TRBJ2-7, with D possibly matching TRBD1 (6 bases). Germline lookup yields CDR1 SGHRS and CDR2 YFSETQ. The V gene lost 4 bases and the J gene lost 1 base, with 18 bases spanning the gap. The CDR3 contains 16 residues. The CDR3, as DNA: TGCGCCAGCAGCAGGGGACGGGACATATTATCCTACGAGCAGTACTTC. It encodes CASSRGRDILSYEQYF.